These 2 T cell receptor beta chains were all obtained from the same sample, sequenced in a study of T cell responses to AZD1222 COVID-19 vaccine. TCRdb's table, derived via immunoSEQ multiplex PCR, lists solely in-frame clones and lacks some. This table has approximately 190,000 clones, just over 90% appearing once. The starting material was peripheral blood, obtained on day 0 of AZD1222 vaccination. These receptors were collected from an adult in good health.

V usage is TRBV12-3 or TRBV12-4 and J usage is TRBJ2-1; D unclear. The CDR3 sequence is 11 residues long. Trimming took off 8 bases at V and 7 bases at J, with 9 bases between the two ends. As DNA, the CDR3 is TGTGCCAGCGTCGTCTCGAATGAGCAGTTCTTC. Protein: CASVVSNEQFF.

V gene TRBV5-1 combines with J gene TRBJ2-7; the D gene is possibly TRBD1 (6 bases). The CDR3 runs to 13 residues. Deletions cut 5 bases from V and 2 bases from J, with 11 bases between. CDR1 and CDR2 from the germline V gene are SGHRS and YFSETQ. This CDR3 is CASRLQGTYEQYF. The CDR3 DNA sequence: TGCGCCAGCAGGTTACAGGGCACCTACGAGCAGTACTTC.